This TCR beta chain was sequenced during a study of Graves' ophthalmopathy and Graves' hyperthyroidism. The CDR3 contains 13 residues. Germline values: CDR1 MGHDK, CDR2 SYGVNS. Trimming shortened V by 10 bases and J by 5 bases, and 15 bases separated the two germline ends. If patients had other autoimmune diseases, uncontrolled infections, pregnancy or lactation, they were excluded. Amplification from RNA transcripts yielded the TCR beta CDR3 regions. In the first round, RT-PCR was carried out with HTBI primers, and a multiplex PCR formed the second round. TCRdb re-called the multiplex PCR reads with MiXCR, one entry per CDR3 protein. The sample carries about 550,000 distinct CDR3 sequences, about 35% recorded once.

Input material: peripheral blood or thyroid tissue (not recorded which). The TCR originated in an adult man with Graves' hyperthyroidism. The chain combines TRBV25-1 with TRBJ2-1; D may be TRBD2 (6 bases). CDR3 sequence (DNA): TGTGCCACCGCGGGACGGGGTAACAATGAGCAGTTCTTC. It encodes CATAGRGNNEQFF.